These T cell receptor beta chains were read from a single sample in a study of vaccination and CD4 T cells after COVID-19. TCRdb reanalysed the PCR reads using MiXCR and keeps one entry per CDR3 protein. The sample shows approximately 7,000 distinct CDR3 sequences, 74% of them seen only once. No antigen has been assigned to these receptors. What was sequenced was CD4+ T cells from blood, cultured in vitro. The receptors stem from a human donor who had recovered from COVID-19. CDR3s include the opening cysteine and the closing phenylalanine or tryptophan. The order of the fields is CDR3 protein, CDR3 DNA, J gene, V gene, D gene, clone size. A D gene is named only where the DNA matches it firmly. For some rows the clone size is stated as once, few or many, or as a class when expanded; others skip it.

CDR3: CAWRGDGYNSPLHF
DNA: TGTGCCTGGAGGGGGGACGGCTATAATTCACCCCTCCACTTT
J: TRBJ1-6
V: TRBV30
D: -
size: few

CDR3: CASSRTGGSQPQHF
DNA: TGTGCCAGTAGTAGGACAGGGGGCAGTCAGCCCCAGCATTTT
J: TRBJ1-5
V: TRBV19
D: TRBD1
size: -

CDR3: CASRGQGGGELFF
DNA: TGCGCCAGCAGAGGACAGGGCGGCGGGGAGCTGTTTTTT
J: TRBJ2-2
V: TRBV10-1
D: TRBD1
size: few

CDR3: CASSFGAFYGYTF
DNA: TGTGCCAGCAGCTTCGGCGCCTTCTATGGCTACACCTTC
J: TRBJ1-2
V: TRBV11-3
D: -
size: once

CDR3: CASSSLVVLFSGANVLTF
DNA: TGTGCCAGCAGTTCCCTTGTGGTCCTTTTCTCTGGGGCCAACGTCCTGACTTTC
J: TRBJ2-6
V: TRBV28
D: -
size: -

CDR3: CASSWGIAGSTDTQYF
DNA: TGCGCCAGCAGCTGGGGCATAGCGGGGAGCACAGATACGCAGTATTTT
J: TRBJ2-3
V: TRBV5-1
D: TRBD2
size: -

CDR3: CATSDRGSPMNTEAFF
DNA: TGTGCCACCAGTGATAGAGGGAGCCCCATGAACACTGAAGCTTTCTTT
J: TRBJ1-1
V: TRBV24-1
D: -
size: -

CDR3: CASGKTDEPNYGYTF
DNA: TGTGCCAGCGGAAAAACTGACGAACCTAACTATGGCTACACCTTC
J: TRBJ1-2
V: TRBV6-2/TRBV6-3
D: -
size: -

CDR3: CASSRDRVAEAFF
DNA: TGTGCCAGCAGCAGAGACAGGGTGGCTGAAGCTTTCTTT
J: TRBJ1-1
V: TRBV11-3
D: TRBD1
size: -

CDR3: CASSLYRVSQPQHF
DNA: TGTGCCAGCAGCCTTTACAGGGTGTCTCAGCCCCAGCATTTT
J: TRBJ1-5
V: TRBV3-1
D: -
size: -

CDR3: CATSRDRGSNQPQHF
DNA: TGTGCCACCAGCAGGGACAGGGGGTCCAATCAGCCCCAGCATTTT
J: TRBJ1-5
V: TRBV15
D: TRBD1
size: few

CDR3: CASSPGQTLSNEQFF
DNA: TGTGCCAGCAGCCCCGGGCAGACCCTCTCCAATGAGCAGTTCTTC
J: TRBJ2-1
V: TRBV7-9
D: -
size: -

CDR3: CSARDPGRGSVEQFF
DNA: TGCAGTGCTAGAGACCCGGGGCGGGGTTCGGTTGAGCAGTTCTTC
J: TRBJ2-1
V: TRBV20-1
D: -
size: -

CDR3: CASSLYRDRGRDGYTF
DNA: TGTGCCAGCAGCCTGTACCGGGACAGGGGGCGGGATGGCTACACCTTC
J: TRBJ1-2
V: TRBV7-2
D: TRBD1
size: -

CDR3: CASSQDRQGSTDTQYF
DNA: TGTGCCAGCAGCCAAGATCGCCAGGGGAGCACAGATACGCAGTATTTT
J: TRBJ2-3
V: TRBV4-2
D: -
size: -

CDR3: CASTEGGSGVARPPLHF
DNA: TGTGCCAGCACCGAGGGGGGCTCGGGCGTCGCGAGACCACCCCTCCACTTT
J: TRBJ1-6
V: TRBV7-2
D: -
size: -

CDR3: CASSESGRNTEAFF
DNA: TGCGCCAGCAGTGAGTCGGGGAGGAACACTGAAGCTTTCTTT
J: TRBJ1-1
V: TRBV10-1
D: -
size: -

CDR3: CASSSWTRSADTQYF
DNA: TGTGCCAGTAGTAGCTGGACCCGGAGCGCAGATACGCAGTATTTT
J: TRBJ2-3
V: TRBV19
D: -
size: -